This T cell receptor (beta chain) was sequenced during a study of blood T cell repertoires in COVID-19. At the level of the study: COVID-19 samples, acute and convalescent, were from the United States, Italy and Spain.

TCRdb's copy holds only in-frame clones and misses some; the assay was immunoSEQ multiplex PCR. The data contain 200,000 to 250,000 clones, around 85% of them singletons. Those enrolled, adults aged roughly 18 to 89 years, came from some 25 US areas. The study assigned cohorts using participant-reported clinical history. The V gene lost 2 bases and the J gene lost 1 base, with 6 bases spanning the gap. Germline assignment: CDR1 SGHVS and CDR2 FNYEAQ. The CDR3 runs 13 residues. The TCR was taken from a woman between 50 and 59 years old with acute COVID-19. The chain uses TRBV7-6 and TRBJ2-7; no clear D gene. The material sequenced was PBMCs or T cells enriched from blood (not recorded which). CDR3 sequence (DNA): TGTGCCAGCAGCTTATACCAGTCCTACGAGCAGTACTTC. The encoded protein is CASSLYQSYEQYF. Full variable domain (rest looked up from reference TRBV7-6 and TRBJ2-7): GAGVSQSPRYKVTKRGQDVALRCDPISGHVSLYWYRQALGQGPEFLTYFNYEAQQDKSGLPNDRFSAERPEGSISTLTIQRTEQRDSAMYRCASSLYQSYEQYFGPGTRLTVT.